Listed below are T cell receptor beta chains from one sample, sequenced in a study of blood T cell repertoires in COVID-19. The table came from immunoSEQ multiplex PCR; TCRdb's copy has only in-frame clones and leaves some out. The data hold more than 200,000 clones, with more than 65% observed a single time. Sequenced sample: peripheral blood. The receptors stem from a middle-aged woman with active or convalescent COVID-19. Both conserved end residues are part of each CDR3.

j_gene: TRBJ2-3
v_gene: TRBV2
CDR3aa: CASSSLSGAPTDTQYF

j_gene: TRBJ1-1
v_gene: TRBV28
CDR3aa: CASSPPTGTIPMNTEAFF

j_gene: TRBJ1-2
v_gene: TRBV4-1
CDR3aa: CASSRLVDSRSNYGYTF

j_gene: TRBJ2-5
v_gene: TRBV28
CDR3aa: CASRAAGQGVKTQYF

j_gene: TRBJ2-1
v_gene: TRBV5-1
CDR3aa: CASSLGSGQGKLNEQFF

j_gene: TRBJ2-3
v_gene: TRBV19
CDR3aa: CATSTAGGIDTQYF

j_gene: TRBJ2-2
v_gene: TRBV6-2/TRBV6-3
CDR3aa: CASSKPTGELNTGELFF

j_gene: TRBJ2-1
v_gene: TRBV6-1
CDR3aa: CASSEALGLAGGGEQFF

j_gene: TRBJ1-3
v_gene: TRBV2
CDR3aa: CASSVQGAGNTIYF

j_gene: TRBJ1-5
v_gene: TRBV19
CDR3aa: CASSIRGLGQPQHF

j_gene: TRBJ1-4
v_gene: TRBV30
CDR3aa: CAWKQREKLFF

j_gene: TRBJ2-1
v_gene: TRBV11-1
CDR3aa: CASTGGNNEQFF

j_gene: TRBJ2-1
v_gene: TRBV28
CDR3aa: CASSSLSGGFSYNEQFF

j_gene: TRBJ1-2
v_gene: TRBV4-1
CDR3aa: CASSQVSPGGHYGYTF

j_gene: TRBJ2-3
v_gene: TRBV28
CDR3aa: CASSSPRTGQADTQYF

j_gene: TRBJ1-3
v_gene: TRBV19
CDR3aa: CASSTGMGNTIYF

j_gene: TRBJ1-4
v_gene: TRBV5-5
CDR3aa: CASSLDGATNEKLFF

j_gene: TRBJ2-1
v_gene: TRBV20-1
CDR3aa: CSASTGLEVGEQFF

j_gene: TRBJ1-2
v_gene: TRBV19
CDR3aa: CATSSKGGPNYGYTF

j_gene: TRBJ1-2
v_gene: TRBV3-1/TRBV3-2
CDR3aa: CATAGRDGYTF

j_gene: TRBJ2-3
v_gene: TRBV27
CDR3aa: CASSFARAGGLDTQYF

j_gene: TRBJ2-2
v_gene: TRBV7-7
CDR3aa: CASSPLGGPGTGELFF

j_gene: TRBJ1-4
v_gene: TRBV4-1
CDR3aa: CASSQGQVEKLFF

j_gene: TRBJ1-4
v_gene: TRBV24-1
CDR3aa: CATSDGTGSEKLFF

j_gene: TRBJ1-2
v_gene: TRBV7-9
CDR3aa: CASSLELPLYGYTF

j_gene: TRBJ1-1
v_gene: TRBV30
CDR3aa: CAWSLTGEAFF

j_gene: TRBJ1-6
v_gene: TRBV19
CDR3aa: CASSPTASPLHF

j_gene: TRBJ1-2
v_gene: TRBV6-1
CDR3aa: CASSEGGKGTF

j_gene: TRBJ1-1
v_gene: TRBV14
CDR3aa: CASSQMTGVTEAFF

j_gene: TRBJ1-2
v_gene: TRBV5-1
CDR3aa: CASSLAGVGAGGYTF

j_gene: TRBJ1-5
v_gene: TRBV2
CDR3aa: CASSAGIYQPQHF

j_gene: TRBJ1-2
v_gene: TRBV19
CDR3aa: CASKEGIYGYTF

j_gene: TRBJ2-3
v_gene: TRBV5-1
CDR3aa: CASSPWTSAGTDTQYF

j_gene: TRBJ2-5
v_gene: TRBV5-1
CDR3aa: CASSKGQGRGETQYF

j_gene: TRBJ2-3
v_gene: TRBV7-8
CDR3aa: CASSLARSLAGQNTQYF

j_gene: TRBJ2-5
v_gene: TRBV14
CDR3aa: CASSPLTKGQETQYF

j_gene: TRBJ1-4
v_gene: TRBV2
CDR3aa: CASRKRTATNEKLFF

j_gene: TRBJ1-1
v_gene: TRBV5-1
CDR3aa: CASSLVKNMNTEAFF

j_gene: TRBJ2-1
v_gene: TRBV20-1
CDR3aa: CSASREGGSYNEQFF

j_gene: TRBJ2-5
v_gene: TRBV28
CDR3aa: CASSLWTGGSEETQYF

j_gene: TRBJ2-5
v_gene: TRBV3-1/TRBV3-2
CDR3aa: CASSPRVDAETQYF

j_gene: TRBJ1-1
v_gene: TRBV15
CDR3aa: CATSTEGHVNTEAFF

j_gene: TRBJ1-6
v_gene: TRBV7-9
CDR3aa: CASSLGDSNSPLHF

j_gene: TRBJ1-1
v_gene: TRBV29-1
CDR3aa: CSVYEGGRSEAFF

j_gene: TRBJ1-1
v_gene: TRBV5-1
CDR3aa: CASSLFGGEGTEAFF